The rows below give T cell receptor beta chains drawn from one sample of a study of cytomegalovirus exposure and HLA in healthy donors. Profiling relied on immunoSEQ multiplex PCR, and the TCRdb table lists in-frame clones only, not all of them. The sample holds around 120,000 clones, about 83% seen once. The sample comprised PBMCs. The receptors derive from a man younger than 35 in good health and CMV-seronegative. Each CDR3 is given with its conserved first and last residue. The D gene is left open where the match is weak. Size is omitted from some rows. Given values are once, few, many or a class for expanded clones.

CDR3nt,CDR3aa,v_gene,abundance,j_gene,d_gene
TGTGCCAGCAGTCCGCGGGCGCCACCGGAAGCTTTCTTT,CASSPRAPPEAFF,TRBV6-1,-,TRBJ1-1,-
TGTGCCACCAGCAGAGATCGGGGTACGCCTCGGGAGACCCAGTACTTC,CATSRDRGTPRETQYF,TRBV15,-,TRBJ2-5,-
TGTGCCAGCAGCCTTTCGACGGGACTCTCTGGAAACACCATATATTTT,CASSLSTGLSGNTIYF,TRBV11-2,-,TRBJ1-3,-
TGTGCCAGCAGCTCCACGGGACTATCGCTCAATGAGCAGTTCTTC,CASSSTGLSLNEQFF,TRBV7-9,-,TRBJ2-1,TRBD2
TGTGCCAGCAGCTCTTCTGCGCAACAGCCCCAGCATTTT,CASSSSAQQPQHF,TRBV7-9,-,TRBJ1-5,-
TGTGCCAGCAGCTTGGGAGGACAGGGGAGGTACGAGCAGTACTTC,CASSLGGQGRYEQYF,TRBV5-4,-,TRBJ2-7,TRBD1
TGCGCCAGCAGTGACGTTCCTAGCGGGACCTACGAGCAGTACTTC,CASSDVPSGTYEQYF,TRBV10-1,-,TRBJ2-7,TRBD2
TGTGCCAGCTCAACCGGGACACCCACGACGATTAATGAGCAGTTCTTC,CASSTGTPTTINEQFF,TRBV18,-,TRBJ2-1,-
TGTGCCAGCAGCTTAGCGCCGGGGAAGGGACATGAAGCTTTCTTT,CASSLAPGKGHEAFF,TRBV7-6,-,TRBJ1-1,-
TGTGCCAGCAGCCCAGGGATCAATCAGCCCCAGCATTTT,CASSPGINQPQHF,TRBV11-2,-,TRBJ1-5,-
TGTGCCAGCAGCTTACGGGGGGCGAACACCGGGGAGCTGTTTTTT,CASSLRGANTGELFF,TRBV5-6,-,TRBJ2-2,TRBD2
TGTGCTAGTGGTTTGGTACTGGGACAGGACGTCTACGAGCAGTACTTC,CASGLVLGQDVYEQYF,TRBV12-5,-,TRBJ2-7,TRBD1
TGCGCCAGCAGCTTCTTTGGACTAGCGGGGGTGGGAACTAGCACAGATACGCAGTATTTT,CASSFFGLAGVGTSTDTQYF,TRBV5-1,-,TRBJ2-3,TRBD2
TGTGCCAGTAGTCTTACGGGACTTACAGCCTACGAGCAGTACTTC,CASSLTGLTAYEQYF,TRBV19,-,TRBJ2-7,-
TGTGCCAGCGCGGCCCCAAATCAGCCCCAGCATTTT,CASAAPNQPQHF,TRBV25-1,-,TRBJ1-5,-
TGCGCCAGCAGCTTAGACAGAAGTTTAACAGATACGCAGTATTTT,CASSLDRSLTDTQYF,TRBV5-1,-,TRBJ2-3,-
TGTGCCATCAGTCCACAGGGGAAAGCAGATACGCAGTATTTT,CAISPQGKADTQYF,TRBV10-3,few,TRBJ2-3,TRBD1
TGTGCCAGCAGCTTCGGGACAGGGAACTATGGCTACACCTTC,CASSFGTGNYGYTF,TRBV11-2,-,TRBJ1-2,TRBD1
TGTGCCAGCACCAACGGAGGGATACGTCAGCCCCAGCATTTT,CASTNGGIRQPQHF,TRBV6-1,-,TRBJ1-5,-
TGTGCCAGCAGTTCCAACTCGTACGCCTCCTACAATGAGCAGTTCTTC,CASSSNSYASYNEQFF,TRBV27,once,TRBJ2-1,-
TGTGCCAGCAGCCAAGGACTAGCGTACAATGAGCAGTTCTTC,CASSQGLAYNEQFF,TRBV14,-,TRBJ2-1,TRBD2
TGTGCCAGCCGGACTAGAGACAGGGGTGAAAAACTGTTTTTT,CASRTRDRGEKLFF,TRBV2,-,TRBJ1-4,TRBD1
TGTGCCAGCAGCCTCCCAGACAGGGTACAGGGCTACACCTTC,CASSLPDRVQGYTF,TRBV5-4,-,TRBJ1-2,TRBD1
TGCGCCAGCAGCTCGGGACAGGCGGGCTACACCTTC,CASSSGQAGYTF,TRBV5-1,-,TRBJ1-2,TRBD1
TGTGCCAGCAGCTTAGTAGGACAGGGGAGAACTGAAGCTTTCTTT,CASSLVGQGRTEAFF,TRBV7-2,-,TRBJ1-1,TRBD1
TGTGCCAGCAACTCCCGGGGGAGCGAAAAACTGTTTTTT,CASNSRGSEKLFF,TRBV5-6,once,TRBJ1-4,-
TGCGCCAGCAGTGAGACAGGAGCCTTCAATACGCAGTATTTT,CASSETGAFNTQYF,TRBV10-2,-,TRBJ2-3,-
TGTGCCAGCACCCCCCCGGGGGGAAACACTGAAGCTTTCTTT,CASTPPGGNTEAFF,TRBV7-9,-,TRBJ1-1,-
TGTGCCAGCAGCCCGGACCGACGGACTAGCGGGAGGGCCTGGGAGCAGTACTTC,CASSPDRRTSGRAWEQYF,TRBV11-3,-,TRBJ2-7,TRBD2
TGTGCCACCAGCAGAGATAGCGGGGGGGCAGATACGCAGTATTTT,CATSRDSGGADTQYF,TRBV15,many,TRBJ2-3,TRBD2
TGTGCCAGCAGCTTACCGGGGGTGAGCTACGAGCAGTACTTC,CASSLPGVSYEQYF,TRBV11-2,once,TRBJ2-7,-
TGCGCCAGCAGCTCGGGACTAGAGGGGGGTACGCAGTATTTT,CASSSGLEGGTQYF,TRBV5-1,-,TRBJ2-3,TRBD2
TGTGCCAGCAGCTTAGTTGGTCTAGCGGGAGCCCCGGTCAAAAACATTCAGTACTTC,CASSLVGLAGAPVKNIQYF,TRBV11-2,-,TRBJ2-4,TRBD2
TGCGCCAGCAGCTTGGCTCCTGGGTTCGGGGGTCAGCCCCAGCATTTT,CASSLAPGFGGQPQHF,TRBV5-1,once,TRBJ1-5,-
TGTGCCTGGAATCGGGGGGCGGATGGCTACACCTTC,CAWNRGADGYTF,TRBV30,-,TRBJ1-2,-
TGCGCCAGCAGCTTGGTTGGGGGGATGGATTCACCCCTCCACTTT,CASSLVGGMDSPLHF,TRBV5-1,-,TRBJ1-6,-
TGCGCCAGCAGCTTTAGCGGGAGGAGCTCCTACGAGCAGTACTTC,CASSFSGRSSYEQYF,TRBV5-1,-,TRBJ2-7,TRBD2
TGTGCCAGCAGCACAGGGTACGACTACGAGCAGTACTTC,CASSTGYDYEQYF,TRBV2,once,TRBJ2-7,-
TGCAGCGTTGGGATAGCGGGAGGGCGGGGTACGCAGTATTTT,CSVGIAGGRGTQYF,TRBV29-1,-,TRBJ2-3,TRBD2
TGTGCCAGCAGCCTGGAATTGTGGAGCTCCTACAATGAGCAGTTCTTC,CASSLELWSSYNEQFF,TRBV5-4,-,TRBJ2-1,-
TGTGCCAGCAACCGTCAGGGGGCTCTCGAGCAGTACTTC,CASNRQGALEQYF,TRBV6-5,-,TRBJ2-7,TRBD1
TGTGCCAGCAGCTTGCTTAGCGGGGACACCGGGGAGCTGTTTTTT,CASSLLSGDTGELFF,TRBV5-6,-,TRBJ2-2,TRBD2
TGTGCCAGCAGCTTAGCTAGCGGGAGTTACGAGCAGTACTTC,CASSLASGSYEQYF,TRBV11-2,-,TRBJ2-7,TRBD2
TGTGCCAGCAGCGACGTCGGCTCTAGGCCCTACGAGCAGTACTTC,CASSDVGSRPYEQYF,TRBV6-1,-,TRBJ2-7,-
TGTGCCAGCAGTGATGCTAACGAGCAGTACTTC,CASSDANEQYF,TRBV6-5,-,TRBJ2-7,-
TGTGCCAGCAGTTCCTCCCGACAGGAACTGTCGTATGGCTACACCTTC,CASSSSRQELSYGYTF,TRBV6-5,-,TRBJ1-2,-
TGTGCCAGCAGCCAACGGGAAGAGCAGGGGAGAGAGACCCAGTACTTC,CASSQREEQGRETQYF,TRBV7-9,once,TRBJ2-5,-
TGTGCCATCAGGGGGACTAGCGGGGGCACCGGGGAGCTGTTTTTT,CAIRGTSGGTGELFF,TRBV10-3,-,TRBJ2-2,TRBD2
TGTGCTAGTGGTTTGCCCACAGCGGGGGGGCAGGCTGAGCAGTTCTTC,CASGLPTAGGQAEQFF,TRBV12-5,-,TRBJ2-1,TRBD2